The 14 T cell receptor beta chains in this list originate from one sample, sequenced in a study of breast tumors, draining lymph nodes, adjacent tissues. TCRdb reanalysed the multiplex PCR reads using MiXCR and keeps one entry per CDR3 protein. The sample holds about 220,000 distinct CDR3 sequences, nearly 35% seen once. Breast cancer patients provided tissue from their axillary draining lymph nodes. Sequences were obtained from axillary lymph node tissue. These TCRs come from a female donor with breast cancer. Some clones in this sample may be carry-over from other donors' samples.

This rearrangement joins TRBV5-4 to TRBJ1-1, with 7 bases identical to TRBD1. The CDR3 is 14 residues long. Germline values: CDR1 SGHNT, CDR2 YYREEE (reference sequence). With 3 bases clipped from V and 5 bases from J, the junction kept 7 bases outside the gene matches. This CDR3 is CASSSPQGPTEAFF. The CDR3 DNA sequence: TGTGCCAGCAGCTCCCCACAGGGGCCAACTGAAGCTTTCTTT.

This clonotype showed up many times. This sequence joins TRBV7-2 and TRBJ2-1; TRBD2 aligns across 12 bases. Germline V gives CDR1 SGHTA, CDR2 FQGNSA. Trimming at V came to 2 bases and at J to 4 bases, leaving 3 bases not matched to a gene. There are 16 residues in the CDR3. The DNA for the CDR3 is TGTGCCAGCAGCTTATATACTAGCGGGGGGTACAATGAGCAGTTCTTC. It is translated as CASSLYTSGGYNEQFF.

This clonotype was counted between two and nine times. One end of the junction varies from germline; a read error may be responsible. The chain employs TRBV5-8 and TRBJ2-6, with D possibly TRBD1 on 5 matching bases. The CDR3 is made up of 14 amino acids. Germline V gives CDR1 SGHTS, CDR2 YDEGEE. The CDR3 loop is CASSAGSAANVLTF. CDR3 bases: TGTGCCAGCAGCGCAGGGTCTGCGGCCAACGTCCTGACTTTC.

Ten or more counts support this clonotype. The J gene is TRBJ2-5, the V gene TRBV15, with D possibly being TRBD2 (6 bases). V lost 2 bases to trimming and J lost 1 base, with 17 bases between them. Germline V lookup: CDR1 LNHNV, CDR2 YYDKDF (reference sequence). There are 17 residues in the CDR3. The CDR3 here is CATSRFLTAGTQETQYF. CDR3 bases: TGTGCCACCAGCAGATTCCTAACTGCGGGGACCCAAGAGACCCAGTACTTC.

This clonotype was seen many times. The chain recombines TRBV7-6 with TRBJ2-7; perhaps D is TRBD1 or TRBD2 (5 bases each). V was trimmed by 6 bases and J by 3 bases, leaving 18 bases between them. The germline V gene has CDR1 SGHVS and CDR2 FNYEAQ. This CDR3 contains 15 residues. The CDR3 nucleotides are TGTGCCAGCAGACAGGACTCCGGACCCCTCTACGAGCAGTACTTC. Translating it yields CASRQDSGPLYEQYF.

With respect to this clonotype: At one end, the junction sequence differs from germline, possibly due to a read error. The chain has TRBV24-1 and TRBJ1-2, with TRBD1 as a possible D gene (5 bases). The germline V gene encodes CDR1 KGHDR and CDR2 SFDVKD. The CDR3 length is 12 residues. CDR3 coding DNA: TGCAGTGCCGATGGGGAAGGGGATGGCTACACCTTC. This sequence encodes CSADGEGDGYTF.

The gene calls are TRBV20-1 and TRBJ1-6; maybe TRBD1 (6 bases). The length of the CDR3 is 14 residues. The V end lost 3 bases, the J end lost 5 bases, and 11 bases lay between the germline ends. Germline CDR1 is DFQATT and CDR2 is SNEGSKA (reference sequence). CDR3 sequence reads: CSASAGTNNSPLHF. CDR3 sequence (DNA): TGCAGTGCTAGCGCGGGGACAAATAATTCACCCCTCCACTTT.

The chain links TRBV7-2 to TRBJ2-3; 8 nucleotides align to TRBD2. The CDR3 is 18 amino acids. Germline V CDR1 and CDR2: SGHTA, FQGNSA. V gave up 3 bases and J gave up 0 bases; unmatched junction bases: 11. Here the CDR3 reads CASSFRSGGGASTDTQYF. The CDR3 DNA reads TGTGCCAGCAGCTTTCGGTCGGGGGGGGGGGCTAGCACAGATACGCAGTATTTT.

This clonotype was seen ten or more times. J is TRBJ2-7 and V is TRBV29-1; D is possibly TRBD1 (6 bases). The CDR3 has 14 residues. The V gene's germline CDR1 is SQVTM and CDR2 ANQGSEA. Trimming took 6 bases from V and 4 from J, leaving 19 bases between them. DNA of the CDR3: TGCAGCGTGACGGGACACCTGGGCCGTTACGAGCAGTACTTC. It is translated as CSVTGHLGRYEQYF.

The chain employs TRBV11-2 and TRBJ2-7; D possibly corresponds to TRBD2 (6 bases). Per the germline V gene, CDR1 is SGHAT and CDR2 is FQNNGV. V was clipped by 5 bases and J by 6 bases, with 14 bases between them. The CDR3 totals 13 residues. The CDR3 loop reads CASSPGLTSEQYF. In DNA, the CDR3 is TGTGCCAGCAGCCCCGGACTAACCTCCGAGCAGTACTTC.

This clonotype was seen ten or more times. The DNA of the CDR3 is TGCGCCAGCAGAAGCGGGATTGACTACGAGCAGTACTTC. Residues: CASRSGIDYEQYF. V usage is TRBV5-1 and J usage is TRBJ2-7; 7 nucleotides agree with TRBD2. J gave up 3 bases and V 5 bases, and 5 bases lay outside the gene matches. From germline, CDR1 is SGHRS and CDR2 YFSETQ. The CDR3 has 13 residues.

The chain has TRBV19 and TRBJ1-6; TRBD1 matches 12 bases. Germline loops: CDR1 LNHDA, CDR2 SQIVND (reference sequence). J gave up 6 bases and V 5 bases, and 5 bases lay outside the gene matches. The CDR3 sequence is 16 residues long. The CDR3 sequence: CASSLGTGGCNSPLHF. DNA of the CDR3: TGTGCCAGTAGTCTTGGGACAGGGGGCTGTAATTCACCCCTCCACTTT.

This clonotype was seen many times. This rearrangement joins TRBV19 to TRBJ1-4; D is unresolved. Germline-derived CDR1 and CDR2 are LNHDA and SQIVND (reference sequence). Trimming cost V 6 bases and J 8 bases, with 10 bases left between them. The CDR3 consists of 12 residues. In DNA, the CDR3 is TGTGCCAGTAGCTCCCAAACCGAAAAACTGTTTTTT. It codes for CASSSQTEKLFF.

A few counts support this clonotype. This chain connects TRBV5-4 to TRBJ2-1; D is tentatively TRBD1 or TRBD2 (6 bases each). This CDR3 is 13 amino acids long. From germline, CDR1 is SGHNT and CDR2 YYREEE (reference sequence). V was trimmed by 1 base and J by 9 bases, leaving 11 bases between them. The CDR3 coding sequence is TGTGCCAGCAGCTTGTCGGGGGCAGGTGAGCAGTTCTTC. It codes for CASSLSGAGEQFF.